A single sample gave rise to the 19 T cell receptor beta chains below, sequenced in a study of control samples from healthy donors and cancer patients. This table comes from immunoSEQ multiplex PCR, and its TCRdb copy is limited to in-frame clones, with some not included. The sample has around 250,000 clones, over 75% seen once; the top ten hold 10% to 15%. Sequencing was performed on PBMCs. These receptors were collected from a woman aged 55-69 years with lung cancer.

The rearrangement joins TRBV14 to TRBJ1-1; D ambiguous. Germline CDR1 is SGHDN and CDR2 is FVKESK. The CDR3 is made up of 13 amino acids. With 1 base removed from V and 5 bases from J, the gap between germline ends came to 8 bases. The DNA of the CDR3 is TGTGCCAGCAGCCAAGCGTATAGGACTGAAGCTTTCTTT. The encoded protein is CASSQAYRTEAFF.

The chain couples TRBV4-1 to TRBJ1-5; 8 bases align to TRBD1. This CDR3 has 18 residues. CDR1 and CDR2 from the germline V gene are MGHRA and YSYEKL. With V trimmed by 0 bases and J by 3 bases, 10 bases remained unmatched. The CDR3 coding sequence is TGCGCCAGCAGCCAAGATGAGCGACAGGGGTATTTCAATCAGCCCCAGCATTTT. Translated: CASSQDERQGYFNQPQHF.

This chain uses TRBV7-3 with TRBJ2-2, with 12 nucleotides matching TRBD2. The CDR3 totals 17 residues. J gave up 8 bases and V 0 bases, and 7 bases lay outside the gene matches. The germline gives CDR1 SGHTA, CDR2 FQGTGA. CDR3 loop: CASSLTSTSGSFGELFF. CDR3 in DNA: TGTGCCAGCAGCTTAACTTCGACTAGCGGGAGTTTTGGGGAGCTGTTTTTT.

In its sample, this clone was seen once. This chain connects TRBV18 to TRBJ1-2, with D uncertain. Per the germline V gene, CDR1 is KGHSH and CDR2 is LQKENI. Trimming removed 4 bases at V and 5 bases at J, with 11 bases between. The CDR3 has 13 residues. CDR3 in DNA: TGTGCCAGCTCACTAATGACCCTATATGGCTACACCTTC. Its protein is CASSLMTLYGYTF.

The CDR3 here is CASRQRQGGSYEQYF. CDR3 bases: TGTGCCAGCAGACAACGACAGGGCGGGTCCTACGAGCAGTACTTC. The chain carries TRBV7-2 and TRBJ2-7; 7 bases line up with TRBD1. This CDR3 is 15 amino acids long. V dropped 6 bases and J dropped 1; count of bases not matched to a gene: 9. The germline V gene encodes CDR1 SGHTA and CDR2 FQGNSA.

The V gene is TRBV7-7, the J gene TRBJ2-7; TRBD1 or TRBD2 may be the D gene (5 bases each). The germline V gene encodes CDR1 SSHAT and CDR2 FNYEAQ (reference sequence). Trimming pared 5 bases from V and 3 bases from J, leaving 17 bases between. This CDR3 is 15 amino acids long. CDR3 nucleotides: TGTGCCAGCAGCCCCCGGGACGGCTCGAGCTACGAGCAGTACTTC. Translation: CASSPRDGSSYEQYF.

The rearrangement uses TRBV28 and TRBJ2-7; TRBD2 aligns across 11 bases. Trimming took 5 bases from V and 3 from J; bases not matched to a gene: 6. CDR1 is MDHEN and CDR2 is SYDVKM in the germline V gene. The CDR3 is 15 amino acids. The CDR3 loop reads CASSIPLAGVYEQYF. CDR3 bases: TGTGCCAGCAGTATCCCACTAGCGGGAGTCTACGAGCAGTACTTC.

This chain joins TRBV2 and TRBJ2-7; unclear D gene. The CDR3 runs to 13 residues. The V end was cut by 9 bases, the J end by 3 bases, with 15 bases between. The germline V gene encodes CDR1 SNHLY and CDR2 FYNNEI. The CDR3 sequence: CARGKGTVYEQYF. In DNA, the CDR3 is TGTGCCAGGGGGAAGGGAACCGTCTACGAGCAGTACTTC.

This rearrangement joins TRBV6-1 to TRBJ1-3; no definite D call. In germline, CDR1 is MNHNS, CDR2 SASEGT. This CDR3 has 15 residues. Trimming cost V 2 bases and J 3 bases, with 11 bases left between them. Here the CDR3 reads CASSETRSGGNTIYF. The CDR3 DNA sequence: TGTGCCAGCAGTGAAACAAGGTCTGGTGGAAACACCATATATTTT.

To note about this clone: Other DNA sequences in this sample translate to the same CDR3. This chain uses TRBV9 with TRBJ1-3; D is unresolved. Between the trimmed V and J ends, which lost 0 bases and 7 bases, there was a span of 8 bases. This CDR3 region has 13 residues. CDR1 is SGDLS, CDR2 YYNGEE, per germline. The CDR3 sequence is CASSVEGGNTIYF. The CDR3 DNA reads TGTGCCAGCAGCGTAGAGGGAGGTAACACCATATATTTT.

The DNA of the CDR3 is TGCGCCAGCAGCCAAGTGGGGGGGCTTATCGAGACCCAGTACTTC. Amino acid sequence: CASSQVGGLIETQYF. V and J are TRBV4-1 and TRBJ2-5, with a tentative D call TRBD2 (7 bases). The CDR3 runs 15 residues. V was cut by 1 base and J by 5 bases, with 14 bases left in between. CDR1 and CDR2 from the germline V gene are MGHRA and YSYEKL.

The CDR3 region has the DNA TGTGCCAGCAGCGCGGGAGGGACGAACACCGGGGAGCTGTTTTTT. It codes for CASSAGGTNTGELFF. The V gene is TRBV28, the J gene TRBJ2-2; TRBD2 agrees at 9 bases. The CDR3 loop spans 15 amino acids. Trimming at V came to 6 bases and at J to 0 bases, leaving 2 bases not matched to a gene. Per the germline V gene, CDR1 is MDHEN and CDR2 is SYDVKM.

V is TRBV12-3 or TRBV12-4 and J is TRBJ1-4; 7 nucleotides line up with TRBD1. This CDR3 is built from 13 residues. The J segment lost 6 bases and the V segment lost 6 bases, leaving 4 bases of the junction unmatched. CDR3 region: CASSRDSDEKLFF. CDR3 bases: TGTGCCAGCAGCAGGGACAGTGATGAAAAACTGTTTTTT.

This clone showed up just once. The V call is TRBV5-1, the J call TRBJ2-1; TRBD2 matches 8 bases. V was clipped by 0 bases and J by 3 bases; unmatched bases: 5. This CDR3 contains 16 residues. Per the germline V gene, CDR1 is SGHRS and CDR2 is YFSETQ. The CDR3 nucleotides are TGCGCCAGCAGCTTGGTCCCCGCGGGAGGCTACAATGAGCAGTTCTTC. Its protein product is CASSLVPAGGYNEQFF.

The chain links TRBV28 to TRBJ2-7; 11 nucleotides agree with TRBD1. CDR1 and CDR2 from the germline V gene are MDHEN and SYDVKM. The V segment lost 8 bases and the J segment 5 bases; nucleotides outside the gene matches: 14. The CDR3 covers 16 residues. Here the CDR3 DNA reads TGTGCCAGCTTGGGAGTTCTCGGGACAGGGGGACACGAGCAGTACTTC. Translated: CASLGVLGTGGHEQYF.

The chain uses TRBV15 and TRBJ2-4; D call uncertain. CDR1 and CDR2 (germline): LNHNV, YYDKDF (reference sequence). V was pared by 5 bases and J by 3 bases, with 8 bases between. CDR3 size: 13 residues. CDR3 amino acids: CATSVNRKNIQYF. The CDR3 DNA follows: TGTGCCACCAGCGTGAATCGCAAAAACATTCAGTACTTC.

The chain couples TRBV5-8 to TRBJ2-7; D is perhaps TRBD1 (8 bases). The germline CDR1 and CDR2 sequences are SGHTS and YDEGEE. The CDR3 runs to 14 residues. Trimming cost V 4 bases and J 9 bases, with 20 bases left between them. CDR3 sequence reads: CASSKTGEGIGQYF. CDR3 bases: TGTGCCAGCAGCAAGACAGGGGAGGGGATTGGGCAGTACTTC.

This chain joins TRBV13 and TRBJ2-7, with TRBD2 matching 11 bases. The CDR3 contains 15 residues. V shed 4 bases and J 3 bases; nucleotides not matched to a gene: 5. Germline CDR1 is PRHDT and CDR2 is FYEKMQ (reference sequence). The CDR3 coding sequence is TGTGCCAGCAGCTCCCCGGGGACTAGCGGCTACGAGCAGTACTTC. It is translated as CASSSPGTSGYEQYF. Variable domain in full (rest from reference TRBV13 and TRBJ2-7): AAGVIQSPRHLIKEKRETATLKCYPIPRHDTVYWYQQGPGQDPQFLISFYEKMQSDKGSIPDRFSAQQFSDYHSELNMSSLELGDSALYFCASSSPGTSGYEQYFGPGTRLTVT.

This clone has a single count. The chain joins TRBV20-1 to TRBJ1-2; D is unclear. CDR3 length equals 10 residues. Trimming took off 8 bases at V and 2 bases at J, with 6 bases between the two ends. CDR1 and CDR2 (germline): DFQATT, SNEGSKA (reference sequence). The DNA of the CDR3 is TGCAGTTCATGGAACTATGGCTACACCTTC. Amino acids: CSSWNYGYTF.